These 4 T cell receptor beta chains share one sample of origin, sequenced in a study of TIL therapy for anti-PD-1-resistant metastatic lung cancer. This was the immunoSEQ v3 assay. Profiled with immunoSEQ multiplex PCR; TCRdb holds only in-frame clones, not every one. The data show 50,000 to 65,000 clones, around 63% seen once. The time point is: pre-treatment sample, taken before nivolumab and TIL therapy. Source: blood, taken at baseline. The receptors were sampled from a person aged 25 to 85 with non-small cell lung cancer.

The rearrangement uses TRBV7-2 and TRBJ2-7; 9 bases match TRBD2. J gave up 0 bases and V 1 base, and 4 bases lay outside the gene matches. The V gene's germline CDR1 is SGHTA and CDR2 FQGNSA. The CDR3 contains 16 residues. The CDR3 bases are TGTGCCAGCAGCTTAGTTAGCGGGGGCAGCTCCTACGAGCAGTACTTC. This sequence encodes CASSLVSGGSSYEQYF. Together with reference TRBV7-2 and TRBJ2-7, the CDR3 gives the full variable domain: GAGVSQSPSNKVTEKGKDVELRCDPISGHTALYWYRQSLGQGLEFLIYFQGNSAPDKSGLPSDRFSAERTGGSVSTLTIQRTQQEDSAVYLCASSLVSGGSSYEQYFGPGTRLTVT.

The chain links TRBV7-9 to TRBJ1-4; 7 positions agree with TRBD1. CDR3 size: 15 residues. V was pared by 5 bases and J by 7 bases, with 10 bases of the junction left unmatched. Germline values: CDR1 SEHNR, CDR2 FQNEAQ (reference sequence). The CDR3, as DNA: TGTGCCAGCAGCGTAGGACAGGTGGAGGGTGAAAAACTGTTTTTT. This gives the protein CASSVGQVEGEKLFF. The whole variable domain, remainder taken from reference TRBV7-9 and TRBJ1-4, is DTGVSQNPRHKITKRGQNVTFRCDPISEHNRLYWYRQTLGQGPEFLTYFQNEAQLEKSRLLSDRFSAERPKGSFSTLEIQRTEQGDSAMYLCASSVGQVEGEKLFFGSGTQLSVL.

The chain carries TRBV20-1 and TRBJ1-1, with unresolved D. This CDR3 is built from 11 residues. Trimming took off 5 bases at V and 7 bases at J, with 11 bases between the two ends. The V gene's germline CDR1 is DFQATT and CDR2 SNEGSKA (reference sequence). CDR3 region: CSAHQSFEAFF. CDR3 coding DNA: TGCAGTGCTCACCAGAGTTTTGAAGCTTTCTTT.

The chain employs TRBV5-4 and TRBJ2-7; 7 bases match TRBD2. The CDR3 has 14 amino acids. Losses at the gene ends were 1 base for V and 6 bases for J; bases not matched to a gene: 7. Germline CDR1 SGHNT, CDR2 YYREEE (reference sequence). This CDR3 reads CASSLQAGIGEQYF. For the CDR3, the DNA is TGTGCCAGCAGCTTGCAAGCGGGAATCGGCGAGCAGTACTTC.